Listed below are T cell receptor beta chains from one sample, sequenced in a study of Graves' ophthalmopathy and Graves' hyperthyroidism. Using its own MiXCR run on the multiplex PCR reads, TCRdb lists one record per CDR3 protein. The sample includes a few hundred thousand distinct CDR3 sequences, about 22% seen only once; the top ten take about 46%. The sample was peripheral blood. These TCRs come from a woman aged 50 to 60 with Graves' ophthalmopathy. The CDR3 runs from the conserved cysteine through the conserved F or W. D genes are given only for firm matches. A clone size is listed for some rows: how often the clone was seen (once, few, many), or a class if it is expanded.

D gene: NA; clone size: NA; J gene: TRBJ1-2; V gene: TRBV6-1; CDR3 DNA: TGTCCCAGCAGTGATCAGGGAGTCTCGGGCTATGGCTACACCTTC; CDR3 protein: CPSSDQGVSGYGYTF
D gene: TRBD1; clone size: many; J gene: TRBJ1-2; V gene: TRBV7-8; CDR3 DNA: TGTGCCAGCAGCCAGCCGCCGGGACAGATTAACTATGGCTACACCTTC; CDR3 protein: CASSQPPGQINYGYTF
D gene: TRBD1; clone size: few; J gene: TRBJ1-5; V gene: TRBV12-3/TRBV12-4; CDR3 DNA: TGTGCCAGCAGCCATTTGGGACAGAGGGGCAATCAGCCCCAGCATTTT; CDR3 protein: CASSHLGQRGNQPQHF
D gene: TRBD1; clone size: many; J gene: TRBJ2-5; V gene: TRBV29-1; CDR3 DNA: TGCAGCGTAGCTAAGGACAGGGGGCTAGAGACCCAGTACTTC; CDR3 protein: CSVAKDRGLETQYF
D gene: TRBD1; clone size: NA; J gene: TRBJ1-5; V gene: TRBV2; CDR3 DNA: TGTGCCAGCAGTGGGACTGGGACAGGGCATCAGCCCCAGCATTTT; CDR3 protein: CASSGTGTGHQPQHF
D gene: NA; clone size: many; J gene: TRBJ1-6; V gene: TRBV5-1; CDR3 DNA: TGCGCCAGCAGCACCGAATACAATTCACCCCTCCACTTT; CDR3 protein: CASSTEYNSPLHF
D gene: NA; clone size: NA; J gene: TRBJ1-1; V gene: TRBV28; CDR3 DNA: TGTGCCACCCCATGCTGGGGGCGGGTGAACACTGAAGCTTTCTTT; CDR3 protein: CATPCWGRVNTEAFF
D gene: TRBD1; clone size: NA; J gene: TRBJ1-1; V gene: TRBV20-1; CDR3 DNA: TGCAGTGCTAGGGACAGGGGAAGGACTGAAGCTTTCTTT; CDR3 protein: CSARDRGRTEAFF
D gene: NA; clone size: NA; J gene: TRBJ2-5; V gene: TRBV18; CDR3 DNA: TGTGCCAGCTCACCCGGTGGTTTCGAGACCCAGTACTTC; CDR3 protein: CASSPGGFETQYF
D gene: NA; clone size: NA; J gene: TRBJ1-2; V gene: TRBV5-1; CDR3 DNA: TGCGCCAGCAGCTTGGATGGCACCCATACCTTC; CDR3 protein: CASSLDGTHTF
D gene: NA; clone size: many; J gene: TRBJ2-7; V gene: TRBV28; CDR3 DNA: TGTGCCAGCAGTTTTCAGGGACCCTACGAGCAGTACTTC; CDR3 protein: CASSFQGPYEQYF
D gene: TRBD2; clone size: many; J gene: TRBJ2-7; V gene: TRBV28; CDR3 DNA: TGTGCCAGCAGTGTGGCTAGCGGGAGGCGCGGCGAGCAGTACTTC; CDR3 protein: CASSVASGRRGEQYF
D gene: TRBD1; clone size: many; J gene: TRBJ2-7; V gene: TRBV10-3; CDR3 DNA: TGTGCCATCACTTCAGGGACAGAGGCCTACGAGCAGTACTTC; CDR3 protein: CAITSGTEAYEQYF
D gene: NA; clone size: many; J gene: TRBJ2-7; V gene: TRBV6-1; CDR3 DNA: TGTGCCAGCAGTGTAAGGGACGGATCCTACGAGCAGTACTTC; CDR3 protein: CASSVRDGSYEQYF
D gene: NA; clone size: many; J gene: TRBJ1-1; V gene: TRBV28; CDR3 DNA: TGTGCCAGCAGAGGAGGATGGAACACTGAAGCTTTCTTT; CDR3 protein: CASRGGWNTEAFF
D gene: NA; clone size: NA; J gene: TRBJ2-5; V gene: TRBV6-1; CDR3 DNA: TGTGCCAGCAGACTATTAGACCTATGTATCTTC; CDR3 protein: CASRLLDLCIF
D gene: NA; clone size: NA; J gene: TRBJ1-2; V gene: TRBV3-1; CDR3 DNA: TGTGCCAGCAGTCCCGGGGTTCCCTATGGCTACACCTTC; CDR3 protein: CASSPGVPYGYTF
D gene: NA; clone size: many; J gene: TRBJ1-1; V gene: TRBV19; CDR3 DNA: TGTGCCAGTAGTATTCGGAACACTGAAGCTTTCTTT; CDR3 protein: CASSIRNTEAFF
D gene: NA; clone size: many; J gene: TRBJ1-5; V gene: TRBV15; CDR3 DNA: TGTGCCACCAGCAGAGGCCTGGGTCAGCCCCAGCATTTT; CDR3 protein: CATSRGLGQPQHF
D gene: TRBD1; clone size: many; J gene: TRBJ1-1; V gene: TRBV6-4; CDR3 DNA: TGTGCCAGCAATCGACTTGACAGGGGAGGGACCATGAACACTGAAGCTTTCTTT; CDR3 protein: CASNRLDRGGTMNTEAFF
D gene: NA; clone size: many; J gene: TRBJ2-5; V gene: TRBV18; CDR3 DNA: TGTGCCAGCTCACCGCACAGGGAGCGGGGAGAGACCCAGTACTTC; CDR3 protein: CASSPHRERGETQYF
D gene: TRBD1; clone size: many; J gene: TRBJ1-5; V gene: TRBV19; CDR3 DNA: TGTGCCAGTAGTACTCCCGGGACAGGACGATCGTATAGCAATCAGCCCCAGCATTTT; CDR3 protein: CASSTPGTGRSYSNQPQHF
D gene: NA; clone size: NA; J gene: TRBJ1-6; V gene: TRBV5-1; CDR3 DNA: TGCGCCAGCAGCTTTAATAGACAGAATAATTCACCCCTCCACTTT; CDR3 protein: CASSFNRQNNSPLHF